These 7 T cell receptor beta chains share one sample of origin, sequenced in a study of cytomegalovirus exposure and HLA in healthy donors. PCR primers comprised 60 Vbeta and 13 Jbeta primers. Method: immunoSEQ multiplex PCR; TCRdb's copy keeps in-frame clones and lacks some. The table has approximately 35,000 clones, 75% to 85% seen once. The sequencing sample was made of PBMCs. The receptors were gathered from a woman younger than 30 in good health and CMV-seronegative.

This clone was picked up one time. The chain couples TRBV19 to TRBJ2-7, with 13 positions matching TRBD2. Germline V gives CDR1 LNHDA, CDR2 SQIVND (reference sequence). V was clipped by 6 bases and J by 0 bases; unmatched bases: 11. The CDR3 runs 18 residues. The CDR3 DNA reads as TGTGCCAGTAGCCCCAGGTCCGGACTAGCGGGAGCCTCCTACGAGCAGTACTTC. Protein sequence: CASSPRSGLAGASYEQYF.

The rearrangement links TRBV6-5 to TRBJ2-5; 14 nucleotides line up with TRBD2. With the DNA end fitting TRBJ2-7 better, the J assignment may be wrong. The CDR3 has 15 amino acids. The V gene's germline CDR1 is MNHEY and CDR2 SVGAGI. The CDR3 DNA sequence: TGTGCCAGCACTAGGACTAGCGGGGGGCCAGACGAGCAGTACTTC. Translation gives CASTRTSGGPDEQYF.

The CDR3 nucleotides are TGTGCCAGTACCATGTCTTCTAGGGGGATTAGAACTGAAGCTTTCTTT. Its protein is CASTMSSRGIRTEAFF. The chain carries TRBV19 and TRBJ1-1, with TRBD1 as a possible D gene (6 bases). Trimming removed 7 bases at V and 5 bases at J, with 23 bases between. Looked up from germline, CDR1 is LNHDA and CDR2 is SQIVND (reference sequence). This CDR3 is built from 16 residues.

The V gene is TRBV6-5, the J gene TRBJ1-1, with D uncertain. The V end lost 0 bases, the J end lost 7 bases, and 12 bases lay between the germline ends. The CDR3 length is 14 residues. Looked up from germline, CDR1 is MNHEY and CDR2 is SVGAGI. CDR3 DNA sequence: TGTGCCAGCAGTTACTCGATTGAACAAGTTGAAGCTTTCTTT. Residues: CASSYSIEQVEAFF.

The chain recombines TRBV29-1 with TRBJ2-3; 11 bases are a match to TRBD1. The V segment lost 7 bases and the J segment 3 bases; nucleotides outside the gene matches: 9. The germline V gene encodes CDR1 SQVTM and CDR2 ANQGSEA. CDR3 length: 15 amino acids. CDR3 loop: CSATGTGGGTDTQYF. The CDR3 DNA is TGCAGCGCCACCGGGACAGGGGGGGGAACAGATACGCAGTATTTT.

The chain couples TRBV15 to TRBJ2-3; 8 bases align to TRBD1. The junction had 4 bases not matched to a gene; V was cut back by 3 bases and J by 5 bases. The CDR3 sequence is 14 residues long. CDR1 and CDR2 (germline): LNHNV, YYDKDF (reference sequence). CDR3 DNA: TGTGCCACCAGCAGCAGGGGGCATCAAGATACGCAGTATTTT. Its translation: CATSSRGHQDTQYF.

The CDR3 nucleotides read TGTGCCAGCTCACCCCTAGGGGAGCGGGGTCAAGAGACCCAGTACTTC. Translation: CASSPLGERGQETQYF. The genes are TRBV18 and TRBJ2-5; 7 nucleotides agree with TRBD2. The CDR3 loop spans 16 amino acids. Germline V lookup: CDR1 KGHSH, CDR2 LQKENI. The J segment lost 2 bases and the V segment lost 3 bases, leaving 9 bases of the junction unmatched.